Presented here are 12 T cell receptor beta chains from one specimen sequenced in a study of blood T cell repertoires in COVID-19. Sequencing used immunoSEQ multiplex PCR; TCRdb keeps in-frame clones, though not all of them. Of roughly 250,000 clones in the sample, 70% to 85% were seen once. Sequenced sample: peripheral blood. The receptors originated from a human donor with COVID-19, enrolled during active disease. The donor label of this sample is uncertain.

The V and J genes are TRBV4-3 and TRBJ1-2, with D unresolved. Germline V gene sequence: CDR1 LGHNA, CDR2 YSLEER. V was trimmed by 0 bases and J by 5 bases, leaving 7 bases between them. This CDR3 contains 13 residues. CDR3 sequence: CASSQDVGYGYTF. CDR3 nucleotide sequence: TGCGCCAGCAGCCAAGATGTCGGTTATGGCTACACCTTC.

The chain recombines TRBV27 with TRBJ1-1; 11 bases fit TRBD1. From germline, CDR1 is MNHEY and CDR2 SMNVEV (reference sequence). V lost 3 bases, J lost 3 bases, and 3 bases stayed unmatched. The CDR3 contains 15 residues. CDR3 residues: CASSFGTGGDTEAFF. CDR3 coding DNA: TGTGCCAGCAGTTTTGGGACAGGGGGGGACACTGAAGCTTTCTTT.

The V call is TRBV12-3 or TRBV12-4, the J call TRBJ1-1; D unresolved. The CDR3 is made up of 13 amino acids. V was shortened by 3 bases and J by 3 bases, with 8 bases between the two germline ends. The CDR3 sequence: CASSFGMDTEAFF. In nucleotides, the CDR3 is TGTGCCAGCAGTTTCGGGATGGACACTGAAGCTTTCTTT.

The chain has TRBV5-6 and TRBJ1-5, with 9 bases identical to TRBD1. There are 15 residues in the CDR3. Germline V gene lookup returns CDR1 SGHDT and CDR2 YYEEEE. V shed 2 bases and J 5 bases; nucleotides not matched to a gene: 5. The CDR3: CASSFGQGWYQPQHF. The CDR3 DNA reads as TGTGCCAGCAGCTTTGGACAGGGGTGGTATCAGCCCCAGCATTTT.

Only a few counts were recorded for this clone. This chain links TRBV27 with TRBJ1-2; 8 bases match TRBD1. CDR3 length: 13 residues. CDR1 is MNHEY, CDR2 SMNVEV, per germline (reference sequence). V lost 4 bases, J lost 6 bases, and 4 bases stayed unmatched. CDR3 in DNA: TGTGCCAGCAGTTCAGGGGGCCGACATGGCTACACCTTC. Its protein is CASSSGGRHGYTF.

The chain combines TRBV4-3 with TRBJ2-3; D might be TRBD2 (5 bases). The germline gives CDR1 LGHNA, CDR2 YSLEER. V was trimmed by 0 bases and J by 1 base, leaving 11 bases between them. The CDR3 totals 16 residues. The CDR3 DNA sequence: TGCGCCAGCAGCCAAGATCCGGAGGTTCGCACAGATACGCAGTATTTT. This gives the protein CASSQDPEVRTDTQYF.

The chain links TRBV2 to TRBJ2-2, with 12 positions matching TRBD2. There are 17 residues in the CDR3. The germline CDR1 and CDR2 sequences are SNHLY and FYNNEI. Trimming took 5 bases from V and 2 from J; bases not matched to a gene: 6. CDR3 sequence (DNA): TGTGCCAGCAGTTGGACTAGCGGGACGACCAACACCGGGGAGCTGTTTTTT. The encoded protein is CASSWTSGTTNTGELFF.

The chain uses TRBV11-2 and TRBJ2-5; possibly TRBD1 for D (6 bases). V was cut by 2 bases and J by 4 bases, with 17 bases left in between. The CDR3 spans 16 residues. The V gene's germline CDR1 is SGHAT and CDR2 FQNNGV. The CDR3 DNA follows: TGTGCCAGCAGCTTAATGTCAGGGGTTTTGGGAGAGACCCAGTACTTC. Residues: CASSLMSGVLGETQYF.

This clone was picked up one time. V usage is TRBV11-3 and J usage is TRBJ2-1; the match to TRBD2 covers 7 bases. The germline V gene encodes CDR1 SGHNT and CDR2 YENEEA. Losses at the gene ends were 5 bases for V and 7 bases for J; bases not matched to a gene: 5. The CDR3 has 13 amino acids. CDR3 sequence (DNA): TGTGCCAGCAGCCCCGCGGGAGAGAATGAGCAGTTCTTC. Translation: CASSPAGENEQFF. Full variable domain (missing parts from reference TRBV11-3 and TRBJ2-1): EAGVVQSPRYKIIEKKQPVAFWCNPISGHNTLYWYLQNLGQGPELLIRYENEEAVDDSQLPKDRFSAERLKGVDSTLKIQPAELGDSAVYLCASSPAGENEQFFGPGTRLTVL.

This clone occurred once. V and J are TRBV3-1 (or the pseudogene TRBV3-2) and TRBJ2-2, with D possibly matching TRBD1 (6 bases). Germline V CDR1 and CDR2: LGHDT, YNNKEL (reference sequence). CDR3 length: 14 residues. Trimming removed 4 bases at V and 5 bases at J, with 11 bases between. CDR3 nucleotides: TGTGCCAGCAGCCCACTGGGGGCAACCGGGGAGCTGTTTTTT. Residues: CASSPLGATGELFF.

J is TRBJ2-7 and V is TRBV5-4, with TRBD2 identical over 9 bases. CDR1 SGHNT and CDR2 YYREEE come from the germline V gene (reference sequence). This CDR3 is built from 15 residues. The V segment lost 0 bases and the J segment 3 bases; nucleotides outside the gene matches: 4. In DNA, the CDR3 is TGTGCCAGCAGCTTGGATCTAGCGGGAATCTACGAGCAGTACTTC. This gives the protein CASSLDLAGIYEQYF. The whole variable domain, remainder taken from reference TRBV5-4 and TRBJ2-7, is ETGVTQSPTHLIKTRGQQVTLRCSSQSGHNTVSWYQQALGQGPQFIFQYYREEENGRGNFPPRFSGLQFPNYSSELNVNALELDDSALYLCASSLDLAGIYEQYFGPGTRLTVT.

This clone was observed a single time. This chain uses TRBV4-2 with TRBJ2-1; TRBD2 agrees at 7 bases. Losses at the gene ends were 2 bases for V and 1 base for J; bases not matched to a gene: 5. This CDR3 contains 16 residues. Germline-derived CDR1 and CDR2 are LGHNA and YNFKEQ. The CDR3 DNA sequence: TGTGCCAGCAGCCAAACCCCGGGACTATCCTACAATGAGCAGTTCTTC. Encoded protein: CASSQTPGLSYNEQFF.